The 30 T cell receptor beta chains reported below all come from one sample, sequenced in a study of CD8 T cells in ankylosing spondylitis. Study-level findings and limits: The study identified a TCR beta motif of fewer than 10 highly homologous variants that appeared characteristic of ankylosing spondylitis blood.

What these receptors recognize is not known. TCRdb independently ran MiXCR on the 5' RACE reads; one entry per CDR3 protein. The sample has fewer than 400,000 distinct CDR3 sequences, approximately 20% seen once. The source material was blood, either unsorted or a sorted T cell fraction (not recorded which). Every receptor here comes from a male donor with ankylosing spondylitis.

Remarks on this clonotype: Given a much more abundant clone one base away, this may be a read error. CDR3 DNA sequence: TGTGCCAGCAGTATTACCTACGAGCAGTACTTC. Encoded protein: CASSITYEQYF. This sequence joins TRBV2 and TRBJ2-7, with unresolved D. Trimming removed 5 bases from V and 2 bases from J, with 4 bases in between. The CDR3 is 11 residues long. CDR1 and CDR2 from the germline V gene are SNHLY and FYNNEI.

This CDR3 reads CAIKTSVQETQYF. CDR3 sequence (DNA): TGTGCCATCAAGACCTCCGTCCAAGAGACCCAGTACTTC. The chain links TRBV10-3 to TRBJ2-5, with D hard to call. CDR1 and CDR2 from the germline V gene are ENHRY and SYGVKD. The CDR3 consists of 13 residues. V was shortened by 7 bases and J by 1 base, with 10 bases between the two germline ends.

Many counts were recorded for this clonotype. The chain combines TRBV5-6 with TRBJ1-6; the D is unclear. The CDR3 totals 13 residues. Germline V gene sequence: CDR1 SGHDT, CDR2 YYEEEE. V dropped 0 bases and J dropped 10 bases, with 8 bases sitting between them. Written as DNA, the CDR3 is TGTGCCAGCAGCTTGGACCAGGCCTCACCCCTCCACTTT. It is translated as CASSLDQASPLHF.

The CDR3 DNA sequence: TGCGCCAGCAGCTTTGGTGACAGGGGGCTGCAAGAGACCCAGTACTTC. This translates into CASSFGDRGLQETQYF. The chain couples TRBV5-1 to TRBJ2-5; 10 bases are a match to TRBD1. The CDR3 runs 16 residues. Germline V lookup: CDR1 SGHRS, CDR2 YFSETQ. V lost 2 bases to trimming and J lost 2 bases; unmatched junction nucleotides: 6.

This sequence joins TRBV27 and TRBJ2-1, with 7 bases fitting TRBD2. CDR1 is MNHEY and CDR2 is SMNVEV in the germline V gene (reference sequence). This CDR3 contains 17 residues. The V gene end was trimmed by 2 bases and the J gene end by 8 bases; junction bases not matched to a gene: 15. The CDR3 protein is CASSLRLAARLRHEQFF. The CDR3 DNA is TGTGCCAGCAGTTTAAGGCTAGCGGCCCGGCTGCGCCATGAGCAGTTCTTC.

The genes are TRBV20-1 and TRBJ2-7; D tentatively fits TRBD1 or TRBD2 (5 bases each). There are 14 residues in the CDR3. V was trimmed by 6 bases and J by 7 bases, leaving 22 bases between them. From germline, CDR1 is DFQATT and CDR2 SNEGSKA (reference sequence). CDR3 residues: CSATRPGPKEEQYF. The CDR3 bases are TGCAGTGCCACTCGTCCGGGACCCAAGGAGGAGCAGTACTTC.

The chain employs TRBV12-3 or TRBV12-4 and TRBJ1-1; TRBD1 might be the D (5 bases). The V end lost 2 bases, the J end lost 1 base, and 14 bases lay between the germline ends. The CDR3 length is 16 residues. CDR3 DNA sequence: TGTGCCAGCAGTTTACGGGGCAGCAGGACGAACACTGAAGCTTTCTTT. Translated, it gives CASSLRGSRTNTEAFF.

This clonotype was seen more than once but under ten times. This chain joins TRBV20-1 and TRBJ2-3, with D possibly being TRBD1 (6 bases). Trimming removed 4 bases from V and 1 base from J, with 18 bases in between. CDR1 and CDR2 (germline): DFQATT, SNEGSKA (reference sequence). The CDR3 consists of 16 residues. CDR3 DNA: TGCAGTGCTATAGGAGTTGTGGACAGTGGCACAGATACGCAGTATTTT. It yields the protein CSAIGVVDSGTDTQYF.

The chain is built from TRBV6-2 or TRBV6-3 and TRBJ2-5, with TRBD1 matching 8 bases. Germline V gene sequence: CDR1 MNHEY, CDR2 SVGEGT. V lost 4 bases and J lost 8; bases outside the gene matches: 3. The CDR3 is 12 amino acids. CDR3 sequence: CASSLQGVTQYF. The CDR3 DNA is TGTGCCAGCAGTTTACAGGGGGTAACCCAGTACTTC.

This clonotype has a handful of counts. V gene TRBV11-2 combines with J gene TRBJ1-2; D is unresolved. Germline assignment: CDR1 SGHAT and CDR2 FQNNGV. The V gene lost 3 bases and the J gene lost 4 bases, with 12 bases spanning the gap. This CDR3 has 14 amino acids. CDR3 DNA sequence: TGTGCCAGCAGCTTGACCCATGGAACCTATGGCTACACCTTC. This encodes CASSLTHGTYGYTF.

This sequence joins TRBV24-1 and TRBJ2-2; D may be TRBD2 (6 bases). Trimming stripped 9 bases from V and 5 bases from J, with 9 bases between. CDR1 is KGHDR, CDR2 SFDVKD, per germline. This CDR3 comprises 12 residues. The CDR3 protein is CATGRETGELFF. Here the CDR3 DNA reads TGTGCCACCGGTCGGGAGACCGGGGAGCTGTTTTTT.

The chain employs TRBV6-2 or TRBV6-3 and TRBJ1-1, with D uncertain. This CDR3 is built from 14 residues. V was trimmed by 3 bases and J by 3 bases, leaving 11 bases between them. Germline V gives CDR1 MNHEY, CDR2 SVGEGT. In DNA, the CDR3 is TGTGCCAGCAGTTATGGAACCGAGGACACTGAAGCTTTCTTT. Protein sequence: CASSYGTEDTEAFF.

This chain links TRBV3-1 with TRBJ2-7, with 11 bases identical to TRBD2. The ends lost 2 bases at V and 7 bases at J; junction bases unmatched: 7. CDR1 and CDR2 (germline): LGHDT, YNNKEL (reference sequence). The CDR3 runs to 15 residues. CDR3 bases: TGTGCCAGCAGCCAAAAAGGACTAGCGGGCGGGGAGCAGTACTTC. Residues: CASSQKGLAGGEQYF.

Regarding this clonotype: The germline gene is not matched at one end of the junction; a read error may be the cause. V is TRBV30 and J is TRBJ1-5, with no clear D. The CDR3 sequence is 14 residues long. From germline, CDR1 is GTSNPN and CDR2 SVGIG (reference sequence). CDR3: CAWSVLRSNQPHHF. CDR3 nucleotides: TGTGCCTGGAGTGTACTCCGGAGCAATCAGCCCCATCATTTT.

V gene TRBV18 combines with J gene TRBJ2-2; no reliable D call. The V gene's germline CDR1 is KGHSH and CDR2 LQKENI. CDR3 size: 14 residues. Trimming removed 2 bases at V and 4 bases at J, with 8 bases between. The CDR3: CASSPGVGTGELFF. The CDR3 nucleotides are TGTGCCAGCTCACCAGGGGTCGGCACCGGGGAGCTGTTTTTT.

This clonotype was counted a few times. J is TRBJ2-7 and V is TRBV5-1, with 8 bases matching TRBD2. V was pared by 5 bases and J by 5 bases, with 12 bases of the junction left unmatched. CDR1 and CDR2 (germline): SGHRS, YFSETQ. CDR3 length: 15 residues. The CDR3 loop reads CASSGTGGPINEQYF. CDR3 sequence (DNA): TGCGCCAGCAGTGGAACGGGAGGGCCGATAAACGAGCAGTACTTC.

V gene TRBV10-3 combines with J gene TRBJ2-2, with D hard to call. Germline V gene sequence: CDR1 ENHRY, CDR2 SYGVKD. Trimming took 2 bases from V and 3 from J, leaving 7 bases between them. CDR3 length equals 14 residues. CDR3 bases: TGTGCCATCAGTGAGGGCATAGACACCGGGGAGCTGTTTTTT. Its protein is CAISEGIDTGELFF.

The chain uses TRBV7-2 and TRBJ2-1; 9 bases line up with TRBD2. The CDR3 length is 16 residues. V trimming: 5 bases; J trimming: 2 bases; junction bases outside the gene matches: 7. From germline, CDR1 is SGHTA and CDR2 FQGNSA. This chain's CDR3 is CASSPVSGGPYNEQFF. The CDR3 DNA sequence: TGTGCCAGCAGCCCCGTTAGCGGGGGTCCCTACAATGAGCAGTTCTTC.

The J gene is TRBJ1-5, the V gene TRBV3-1, with a weak D call TRBD1 (6 bases). The CDR3 has 16 residues. The V gene lost 0 bases and the J gene lost 0 bases, with 9 bases spanning the gap. From germline, CDR1 is LGHDT and CDR2 YNNKEL (reference sequence). In DNA form, the CDR3 reads TGTGCCAGCAGCCAAGACCACAGGGTTAGCAATCAGCCCCAGCATTTT. It specifies CASSQDHRVSNQPQHF.

The CDR3 here is CASSVGVADDYNEQFF. The CDR3 region has the DNA TGTGCCAGCAGCGTAGGAGTAGCGGACGACTACAATGAGCAGTTCTTC. This chain uses TRBV9 with TRBJ2-1; a possible D gene is TRBD2 (6 bases). V lost 0 bases and J lost 3, with 13 bases in between. Germline V CDR1 and CDR2: SGDLS, YYNGEE. The CDR3 is made up of 16 amino acids.

The chain links TRBV29-1 to TRBJ2-2; no clear D gene. There are 15 residues in the CDR3. Trimming took 2 bases from V and 0 from J, leaving 10 bases between them. Germline V lookup: CDR1 SQVTM, CDR2 ANQGSEA. The CDR3, as DNA: TGCAGCGTTGAACTCACCAGAACGAACACCGGGGAGCTGTTTTTT. Translation: CSVELTRTNTGELFF.

V gene TRBV4-1 combines with J gene TRBJ2-3; D not resolved. V lost 1 base to trimming and J lost 3 bases, with 11 bases between them. This CDR3 is built from 15 residues. From germline, CDR1 is MGHRA and CDR2 YSYEKL. The CDR3 sequence is CASSQVLERTDTQYF. The CDR3 nucleotides are TGCGCCAGCAGCCAAGTCTTGGAACGGACAGATACGCAGTATTTT.

The J gene is TRBJ2-3, the V gene TRBV3-1, with 7 positions matching TRBD2. The V and J ends lost 0 bases and 6 bases, in that order; junction bases with no gene match: 9. Germline assignment: CDR1 LGHDT and CDR2 YNNKEL (reference sequence). This CDR3 has 16 residues. The CDR3 loop is CASSQEDPSGIDTQYF. In DNA form, the CDR3 reads TGTGCCAGCAGCCAAGAAGACCCAAGCGGGATTGATACGCAGTATTTT.

In its sample, this clonotype was seen a few times. This chain uses TRBV14 with TRBJ2-1; no reliable D call. The V and J ends lost 2 bases and 8 bases respectively, with 19 bases between them. In germline, CDR1 is SGHDN, CDR2 FVKESK. The CDR3 covers 16 residues. The CDR3 DNA sequence: TGTGCCAGCAGCCAATCGAGGACGCTTTCGAATTATGAGCAGTTCTTC. This gives the protein CASSQSRTLSNYEQFF. The full variable domain, in which reference TRBV14 and TRBJ2-1 provide the parts outside the CDR3, is EAGVTQFPSHSVIEKGQTVTLRCDPISGHDNLYWYRRVMGKEIKFLLHFVKESKQDESGMPNNRFLAERTGGTYSTLKVQPAELEDSGVYFCASSQSRTLSNYEQFFGPGTRLTVL.

The gene calls are TRBV14 and TRBJ1-1, with D possibly being TRBD1 (5 bases). Trimming took 4 bases from V and 9 from J, leaving 15 bases between them. This CDR3 region has 13 residues. Germline V gene lookup returns CDR1 SGHDN and CDR2 FVKESK. The CDR3 DNA is TGTGCCAGCAGCCTACAAGGGGAGTTACAAGCTTTCTTT. Amino acids: CASSLQGELQAFF.

This clonotype was counted between two and nine times. This chain connects TRBV9 to TRBJ2-1, with TRBD1 matching 10 bases. Germline CDR1 is SGDLS and CDR2 is YYNGEE. Unmatched junction bases numbered 11, after V lost 3 bases and J lost 5 bases. The CDR3 has 17 residues. The CDR3 nucleotides read TGTGCCAGCAGCGCCCTGTCCCGGGACAGGGGCAACAATGAGCAGTTCTTC. Translation gives CASSALSRDRGNNEQFF. Looking up the rest from reference TRBV9 and TRBJ2-1 gives the full variable domain: DSGVTQTPKHLITATGQRVTLRCSPRSGDLSVYWYQQSLDQGLQFLIQYYNGEERAKGNILERFSAQQFPDLHSELNLSSLELGDSALYFCASSALSRDRGNNEQFFGPGTRLTVL.

This clonotype appeared a few times. Here the CDR3 DNA reads TGCGCCAGCAGCTTGGCTGGAACCAAAAACATTCAGTACTTC. Translation gives CASSLAGTKNIQYF. This chain joins TRBV5-1 and TRBJ2-4; no clear D. Germline loops: CDR1 SGHRS, CDR2 YFSETQ. Trimming removed 0 bases from V and 2 bases from J, with 6 bases in between. This CDR3 is built from 14 residues.

The J gene is TRBJ2-1, the V gene TRBV6-2 or TRBV6-3; a weak D match, TRBD2 (5 bases). Between the trimmed V and J ends, which lost 2 bases and 0 bases, there was a span of 8 bases. The CDR3 extends over 15 amino acids. CDR1 and CDR2 (germline): MNHEY, SVGEGT. CDR3 DNA: TGTGCCAGCAGTTACCGCAGCGGCTCCTACAATGAGCAGTTCTTC. It translates to CASSYRSGSYNEQFF.

This clonotype was detected only a few times. The rearrangement links TRBV3-1 to TRBJ2-5; D might be TRBD1 (5 bases). Germline CDR1 is LGHDT and CDR2 is YNNKEL (reference sequence). This CDR3 spans 14 amino acids. Trimming left V 4 bases short and J 5 bases short, with 14 bases between. CDR3 nucleotides: TGTGCCAGCAGCCCCAGGGCGGACGGGGAGACCCAGTACTTC. Protein product: CASSPRADGETQYF.

The chain employs TRBV6-5 and TRBJ2-7; the D gene is possibly TRBD2 (7 bases). CDR1 and CDR2 (germline): MNHEY, SVGAGI. This CDR3 has 17 residues. Trimming removed 2 bases from V and 4 bases from J, with 21 bases in between. CDR3 DNA sequence: TGTGCCAGCAGTTACACCGTGGGGGGGCCGGGACTTTACGAGCAGTACTTC. This translates into CASSYTVGGPGLYEQYF.